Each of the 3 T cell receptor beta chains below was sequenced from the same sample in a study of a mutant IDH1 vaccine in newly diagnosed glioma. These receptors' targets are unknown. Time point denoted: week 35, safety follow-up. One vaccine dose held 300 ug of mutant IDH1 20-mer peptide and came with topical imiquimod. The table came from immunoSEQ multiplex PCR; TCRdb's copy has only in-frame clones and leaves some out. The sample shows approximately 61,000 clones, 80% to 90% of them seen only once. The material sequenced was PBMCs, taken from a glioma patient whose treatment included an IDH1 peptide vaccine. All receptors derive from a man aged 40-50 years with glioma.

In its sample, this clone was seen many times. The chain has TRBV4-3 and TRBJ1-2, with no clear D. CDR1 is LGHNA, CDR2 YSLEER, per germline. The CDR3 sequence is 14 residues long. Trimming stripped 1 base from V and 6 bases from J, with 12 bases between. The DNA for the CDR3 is TGCGCCAGCAGCCAAGCCGGACGGTCGGATGGCTACACCTTC. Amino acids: CASSQAGRSDGYTF.

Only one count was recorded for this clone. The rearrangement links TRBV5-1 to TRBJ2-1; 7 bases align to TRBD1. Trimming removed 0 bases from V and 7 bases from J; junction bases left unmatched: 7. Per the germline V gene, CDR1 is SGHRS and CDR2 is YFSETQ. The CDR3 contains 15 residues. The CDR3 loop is CASSLAPTGTNEQFF. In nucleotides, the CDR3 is TGCGCCAGCAGCTTGGCCCCGACAGGGACGAATGAGCAGTTCTTC.

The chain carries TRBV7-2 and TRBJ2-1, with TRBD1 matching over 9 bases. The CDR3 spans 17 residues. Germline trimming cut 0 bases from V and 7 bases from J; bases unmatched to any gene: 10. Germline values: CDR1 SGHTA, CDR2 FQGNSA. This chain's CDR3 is CASSLAPGQGRVNEQFF. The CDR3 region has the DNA TGTGCCAGCAGCTTAGCCCCTGGACAGGGGCGCGTGAATGAGCAGTTCTTC.